This entry lists 5 T cell receptor beta chains sequenced from one sample in a study of T cell repertoires in cytomegalovirus infection. TCRdb re-called the reads with MiXCR, one entry per CDR3 protein. Of about 320,000 distinct CDR3 sequences listed, over 7.5% are singletons. The material sequenced was PBMCs. These receptors were collected from a human donor in good health (CMV status not recorded). Some clones in this sample may be carry-over from other donors' samples.

This clonotype was seen repeatedly, ten times or more. The V gene is TRBV11-2, the J gene TRBJ1-2; 9 positions agree with TRBD1. Looked up from germline, CDR1 is SGHAT and CDR2 is FQNNGV. This CDR3 has 13 residues. Trimming took 8 bases from V and 5 from J; bases not matched to a gene: 6. The CDR3 nucleotides read TGTGCCAGCCGCCGAGGACAGGGGTATGGCTACACCTTC. It codes for CASRRGQGYGYTF.

This clonotype came up many times. The chain's CDR3 is CASSGGVLRTEAFF. The CDR3, as DNA: TGTGCCAGCAGCGGAGGGGTCTTGCGCACTGAAGCTTTCTTT. The genes are TRBV28 and TRBJ1-1; D possibly corresponds to TRBD1 (5 bases). CDR1 is MDHEN and CDR2 is SYDVKM in the germline V gene. This CDR3 is built from 14 residues. V shed 6 bases and J shed 4 bases, with 15 bases lying between them.

Ten or more counts support this clonotype. The chain links TRBV7-9 to TRBJ1-4; D is ambiguous. The CDR3 totals 16 residues. Germline CDR1 is SEHNR and CDR2 is FQNEAQ (reference sequence). The V and J ends lost 1 base and 5 bases respectively, with 14 bases between them. The CDR3 DNA sequence: TGTGCCAGCAGCTTAGAGAGCAGTCAGAGGAATGAAAAACTGTTTTTT. This codes for CASSLESSQRNEKLFF.

The chain joins TRBV10-3 to TRBJ1-6; tentative D call: TRBD1 (5 bases). This CDR3 comprises 14 residues. Deletions cut 10 bases from V and 9 bases from J, with 19 bases between. Germline assignment: CDR1 ENHRY and CDR2 SYGVKD. The CDR3 loop reads CATEGGTRPSPLHF. CDR3 sequence (DNA): TGTGCCACCGAGGGCGGGACCAGGCCTTCACCCCTCCACTTT.

This chain joins TRBV20-1 and TRBJ2-1; weak D call: TRBD2 (5 bases). Germline V lookup: CDR1 DFQATT, CDR2 SNEGSKA (reference sequence). The V end was cut by 1 base, the J end by 6 bases, with 19 bases between. The CDR3 totals 16 residues. CDR3 nucleotides: TGCAGTGCTAGAGGAGGGTTTGAGGGCCACGGCAATGAGCAGTTCTTC. Its translation: CSARGGFEGHGNEQFF.